The next 8 T cell receptor beta chains were all read from a single sample in a study of blood T cell repertoires in COVID-19 (dated by TCRdb to 2019 to 2021). Libraries were constructed by the immunoSEQ multiplex PCR assay. Held by TCRdb, this immuneACCESS table contains in-frame sequences only and omits some clones. Under half of the omission traces to an unresolved V gene where checked; the cause of the rest is unknown. Across this sample there are some 120,000 clones, with more than 85% seen only once. Clones ranked in the top ten supply 19% of the sample. Sequenced input: peripheral blood. These receptors came from a human donor with acute or convalescent COVID-19. The donor label of this sample is uncertain.

The chain uses TRBV12-3 or TRBV12-4 and TRBJ2-7; D may be TRBD1 (5 bases). Between the trimmed V and J ends, which lost 3 bases and 7 bases, there was a span of 10 bases. CDR3 length equals 12 residues. DNA for the CDR3: TGTGCCAGCAGTTTGTCGGCAGGGGAGCAGTACTTC. This translates into CASSLSAGEQYF.

The chain joins TRBV27 to TRBJ2-3, with 7 bases identical to TRBD2. CDR1 MNHEY and CDR2 SMNVEV come from the germline V gene (reference sequence). The CDR3 sequence is 16 residues long. V shed 3 bases and J 2 bases; nucleotides not matched to a gene: 8. The CDR3 nucleotides are TGTGCCAGCAGTTTGAGGGCGGGAGTGAACACAGATACGCAGTATTTT. It encodes CASSLRAGVNTDTQYF.

Concerning this clone itself: Other DNA sequences in this specimen translate into the identical CDR3. The rearrangement links TRBV5-1 to TRBJ1-4, with D maybe TRBD1 (5 bases). The CDR3 consists of 16 residues. Trimming shortened V by 0 bases and J by 1 base, and 10 bases separated the two germline ends. Germline CDR1 reads SGHRS; CDR2 reads YFSETQ. The CDR3: CASSLGQGLTNEKLFF. In nucleotides, the CDR3 is TGCGCCAGCAGCTTGGGTCAGGGCCTAACTAATGAAAAACTGTTTTTT. The full variable domain, its missing parts supplied by reference TRBV5-1 and TRBJ1-4, is KAGVTQTPRYLIKTRGQQVTLSCSPISGHRSVSWYQQTPGQGLQFLFEYFSETQRNKGNFPGRFSGRQFSNSRSEMNVSTLELGDSALYLCASSLGQGLTNEKLFFGSGTQLSVL.

The chain employs TRBV21-1 and TRBJ1-5. TRBV21-1 is tagged as a pseudogene. CDR3 size: 16 residues. DNA of the CDR3: TGTGCCAGCAGCCGGGGGACCAGGTGGGAAGGTAGACCCCAGCATTTT. Residues: CASSRGTRWEGRPQHF.

J is TRBJ1-4 and V is TRBV7-8; D possibly corresponds to TRBD1 (6 bases). Germline V CDR1 and CDR2: SGHVS, FQNEAQ. The V gene lost 0 bases and the J gene lost 4 bases, with 12 bases spanning the gap. The CDR3 totals 16 residues. This CDR3 reads CASSLAIGQSNEKLFF. The CDR3 DNA reads as TGTGCCAGCAGCTTAGCTATTGGACAGAGTAATGAAAAACTGTTTTTT.

The chain joins TRBV7-2 to TRBJ1-5, with D maybe TRBD1 (5 bases). CDR3 length equals 13 residues. Germline assignment: CDR1 SGHTA and CDR2 FQGNSA. The ends were cut back, 3 bases at V and 6 bases at J, with 9 bases in the middle. Here the CDR3 reads CASSLQGGQPQHF. The CDR3 region has the DNA TGTGCCAGCAGCTTGCAGGGCGGTCAGCCCCAGCATTTT. Complete variable domain (other parts from reference TRBV7-2 and TRBJ1-5): GAGVSQSPSNKVTEKGKDVELRCDPISGHTALYWYRQSLGQGLEFLIYFQGNSAPDKSGLPSDRFSAERTGGSVSTLTIQRTQQEDSAVYLCASSLQGGQPQHFGDGTRLSIL.

The chain has TRBV6-2 or TRBV6-3 and TRBJ2-1, with 12 bases matching TRBD2. After removal of 2 bases from V and 8 bases from J, the junction contained 10 bases not matched to a gene. The CDR3 contains 17 residues. From germline, CDR1 is MNHEY and CDR2 SVGEGT. The CDR3 region has the DNA TGTGCCAGCAGTTACCCCATGAACCTAGCGGGGGGGTATGAGCAGTTCTTC. It encodes CASSYPMNLAGGYEQFF.

The gene calls are TRBV28 and TRBJ2-2, with a weak D call TRBD1 (5 bases). The germline V gene encodes CDR1 MDHEN and CDR2 SYDVKM. Between the trimmed V and J ends, which lost 3 bases and 3 bases, there was a span of 17 bases. CDR3 length: 17 residues. The CDR3 spells CASSLTARDLHTGELFF. The CDR3 region has the DNA TGTGCCAGCAGTTTGACAGCCCGCGACTTACACACCGGGGAGCTGTTTTTT.